The present entry profiles one T cell receptor (beta chain) with its context. This record belongs to a study of T cells after yellow fever vaccination. The V end was cut by 7 bases, the J end by 7 bases, with 13 bases between. Germline CDR1 is MGHDK and CDR2 is SYGVNS. This CDR3 has 13 amino acids. MiXCR was run by TCRdb on the 5' RACE reads, yielding one entry per CDR3 protein. The table has approximately 450,000 distinct CDR3 sequences, under 20% seen once. The chain links TRBV25-1 to TRBJ2-2; either TRBD1 or TRBD2 may supply D (6 bases each). Sequences were derived from PBMCs, sampled before the yellow fever booster vaccination. The clonotype was recovered from a young man who received the YFV17D yellow fever vaccine. CDR3 bases: TGTGCCAGCACCAGAAGGGGGGACGGGGAGCTGTTTTTT. Residues: CASTRRGDGELFF.